A single sample gave rise to the 19 T cell receptor beta chains below, sequenced in a study of blood T cells in healthy people across ages. Together with a sample-barcoded 5' primer, a J-beta primer mix was included in a second PCR lasting roughly 6 to 12 cycles. TCRdb re-called the 5' RACE reads through MiXCR, storing one row per CDR3 protein. Counted here are roughly 900,000 distinct CDR3 sequences, 40% to 60% occurring once; the ten biggest clones make up under 15%. Sequencing was carried out using blood. The receptors stem from a man aged 25 to 40 in good health.

This clonotype has a handful of counts. This could be a read error, since a much larger clone is one nucleotide away. J is TRBJ1-1 and V is TRBV7-9, with a possible D match to TRBD1 (5 bases). V gave up 4 bases and J gave up 4 bases, with 10 bases separating them. CDR3 size: 13 residues. Germline CDR1 SEHNR, CDR2 FQNEAQ (reference sequence). The CDR3 sequence is CASSCFGGTEAFF. The DNA of the CDR3 is TGTGCCAGCAGCTGTTTCGGGGGCACTGAAGCTTTCTTT.

This clonotype was detected a few times. The V and J genes are TRBV3-1 and TRBJ1-6; tentatively, D is TRBD1 (5 bases). Trimming cost V 1 base and J 10 bases, with 14 bases left between them. The length of the CDR3 is 15 residues. The V gene's germline CDR1 is LGHDT and CDR2 YNNKEL (reference sequence). DNA for the CDR3: TGTGCCAGCAGCCAAGCCCGGGGTCCAGGGTCACCCCTCCACTTT. Translated, it gives CASSQARGPGSPLHF.

This chain joins TRBV27 and TRBJ1-2; 9 positions agree with TRBD1. Trimming cost V 8 bases and J 2 bases; bases outside gene matches: 12. CDR1 is MNHEY, CDR2 SMNVEV, per germline (reference sequence). This CDR3 contains 16 residues. As DNA, the CDR3 is TGTGCCAGCGGGACCCGTGGGACAGGGACAAACTATGGCTACACCTTC. Amino acids: CASGTRGTGTNYGYTF.

The chain joins TRBV4-1 to TRBJ2-5; no definite D call. The CDR3 totals 14 residues. V was cut by 0 bases and J by 7 bases, with 12 bases left in between. Germline V gene sequence: CDR1 MGHRA, CDR2 YSYEKL. The CDR3 bases are TGCGCCAGCAGCCAAGATCCCAGTAAAGGGACCCAGTACTTC. This sequence encodes CASSQDPSKGTQYF.

This clonotype was detected a few times. V usage is TRBV7-2 and J usage is TRBJ1-5; unclear D gene. The length of the CDR3 is 14 residues. Between the trimmed V and J ends, which lost 4 bases and 1 base, there was a span of 8 bases. Germline CDR1 SGHTA, CDR2 FQGNSA. The CDR3 reads CASSSSHSNQPQHF. CDR3 coding DNA: TGTGCCAGCAGCTCTAGTCACAGCAATCAGCCCCAGCATTTT.

Notes on this clonotype: At one end, the junction sequence differs from germline, possibly due to a read error. The chain combines TRBV28 with TRBJ1-6; D is ambiguous. The germline gives CDR1 MDHEN, CDR2 SYDVKM. The length of the CDR3 is 14 residues. CDR3 sequence: CASSFDVDNSPLHF. For the CDR3, the DNA is TGTGCCAGCAGTTTCGATGTCGACAATTCACCCCTCCATTTT.

This chain joins TRBV5-6 and TRBJ2-7; TRBD1 might be the D (5 bases). From germline, CDR1 is SGHDT and CDR2 YYEEEE. The ends were cut back, 0 bases at V and 0 bases at J, with 10 bases in the middle. The CDR3 runs 15 residues. The CDR3 loop reads CASSLEGVGSYEQYF. The CDR3 DNA sequence: TGTGCCAGCAGCTTGGAAGGGGTCGGCTCCTACGAGCAGTACTTC.

This rearrangement joins TRBV6-5 to TRBJ1-4; D unclear. The CDR3 length is 14 residues. Deletions cut 6 bases from V and 4 bases from J, with 12 bases between. Germline CDR1 MNHEY, CDR2 SVGAGI. The CDR3, as DNA: TGTGCCAGCAGACTGGGCAGGCTTAATGAAAAACTGTTTTTT. Protein product: CASRLGRLNEKLFF.

This chain connects TRBV20-1 to TRBJ2-7, with 7 bases matching TRBD1. The CDR3 length is 16 residues. Germline CDR1 reads DFQATT; CDR2 reads SNEGSKA (reference sequence). After removal of 0 bases from V and 2 bases from J, the junction contained 10 bases not matched to a gene. CDR3 amino acids: CSARDSEGALTYEQYF. For the CDR3, the DNA is TGCAGTGCTAGAGATTCAGAGGGGGCCTTGACCTACGAGCAGTACTTC.

This clonotype was detected a few times. CDR3 nucleotides: TGTGCCACCAGTGATCCTCGGACAGGGGGCAACACAGATACGCAGTATTTT. It specifies CATSDPRTGGNTDTQYF. This rearrangement joins TRBV24-1 to TRBJ2-3; 11 bases agree with TRBD1. The CDR3 is 17 amino acids. The germline V gene has CDR1 KGHDR and CDR2 SFDVKD. The V and J ends lost 3 bases and 2 bases, in that order; junction bases with no gene match: 6.

The chain employs TRBV6-2 or TRBV6-3 and TRBJ2-7; a possible D gene is TRBD1 (5 bases). This CDR3 has 14 residues. CDR1 is MNHEY, CDR2 SVGEGT, per germline. Trimming took off 5 bases at V and 5 bases at J, with 16 bases between the two ends. As DNA, the CDR3 is TGTGCCAGCAGTCAACTTTTTGGGGCTGACGAGCAGTACTTC. Amino acids: CASSQLFGADEQYF.

This chain uses TRBV5-1 with TRBJ2-7; maybe TRBD2 (5 bases). CDR3 length: 13 residues. Trimming removed 5 bases at V and 0 bases at J, with 9 bases between. Germline V lookup: CDR1 SGHRS, CDR2 YFSETQ. The chain's CDR3 is CASRPEVSYEQYF. The CDR3 DNA sequence: TGCGCCAGCAGGCCGGAGGTCTCCTACGAGCAGTACTTC.

This clonotype was seen only a few times. The rearrangement links TRBV9 to TRBJ1-1; D remains unclear. The germline CDR1 and CDR2 sequences are SGDLS and YYNGEE. V lost 4 bases and J 6 bases, leaving 16 bases between the germline ends. The CDR3 has 14 amino acids. The CDR3 region is CASSSSLGRSEAFF. DNA of the CDR3: TGTGCCAGCAGCTCCAGCCTAGGGAGGTCTGAAGCTTTCTTT.

The gene calls are TRBV12-3 or TRBV12-4 and TRBJ1-1; D possibly corresponds to TRBD1 (5 bases). V lost 7 bases and J lost 2, with 17 bases in between. This CDR3 contains 15 residues. The CDR3 sequence: CASNRSGSGNTEAFF. As DNA, the CDR3 is TGTGCCAGCAACCGCTCAGGGTCAGGAAACACTGAAGCTTTCTTT.

The rearrangement links TRBV28 to TRBJ1-6; the match to TRBD1 covers 7 bases. Germline values: CDR1 MDHEN, CDR2 SYDVKM. The J segment lost 18 bases and the V segment lost 5 bases, leaving 13 bases of the junction unmatched. There are 13 residues in the CDR3. For the CDR3, the DNA is TGTGCCAGCAGTGAGGGACAGTTCACCCCTGGCCACTTT. Amino acids: CASSEGQFTPGHF.

The chain is built from TRBV2 and TRBJ2-2; D may be TRBD2 (6 bases). V lost 7 bases, J lost 5 bases, and 17 bases lay in between. The CDR3 has 15 residues. CDR1 is SNHLY and CDR2 is FYNNEI in the germline V gene. The CDR3, as DNA: TGTGCCAGCAATTTTCAACAAGGGAGGACCGGGGAGCTGTTTTTT. It yields the protein CASNFQQGRTGELFF.

V and J are TRBV12-3 or TRBV12-4 and TRBJ2-7; 7 bases are shared with TRBD2. The CDR3 has 15 residues. Unmatched junction bases numbered 9, after V lost 4 bases and J lost 3 bases. The CDR3 DNA reads as TGTGCCAGCAGTTCATTCGGGGAGGGTAACTACGAGCAGTACTTC. This gives the protein CASSSFGEGNYEQYF.

The chain uses TRBV4-1 and TRBJ1-4; 7 bases fit TRBD1. CDR1 MGHRA and CDR2 YSYEKL come from the germline V gene. V lost 4 bases to trimming and J lost 3 bases; unmatched junction nucleotides: 8. This CDR3 has 16 residues. The CDR3 coding sequence is TGCGCCAGCAGCCGCGCCGAGACAGGGCCTAATGAAAAACTGTTTTTT. Translated, it gives CASSRAETGPNEKLFF.

This clonotype occurred a few times. This chain joins TRBV20-1 and TRBJ2-3; 10 nucleotides match TRBD2. The germline V gene encodes CDR1 DFQATT and CDR2 SNEGSKA (reference sequence). CDR3 length: 14 residues. Trimming took 2 bases from V and 4 from J; bases not matched to a gene: 3. In nucleotides, the CDR3 is TGCAGTGCTAGACCGAGCGGGGGGGCAGATACGCAGTATTTT. Amino acids: CSARPSGGADTQYF.